These T cell receptor beta chains were read from a single sample in a study of response to subunit inactivated influenza vaccine. TCRdb reprocessed the RT-PCR reads with MiXCR, giving one entry per CDR3 protein. The sample yields hundreds of thousands of distinct CDR3 sequences, less than 8% seen once. Sequenced material: PBMCs from blood, taken less than 30 months after vaccination. These receptors were taken from a man between 50 and 69 years old who received an inactivated influenza vaccine. Both conserved end residues are part of each CDR3. A D gene is named only where the DNA matches it firmly. Where a row states a size, it is once, few, many or the class of an expanded clone; other rows omit it.

d_gene: TRBD2; j_gene: TRBJ2-1; v_gene: TRBV20-1; abundance: NA; CDR3aa: CSAGGTSGKNEQFF; CDR3nt: TGCAGTGCCGGCGGGACTAGCGGGAAAAATGAGCAGTTCTTC
d_gene: NA; j_gene: TRBJ2-1; v_gene: TRBV24-1; abundance: few; CDR3aa: CATSDSSQHTPYNEQFF; CDR3nt: TGTGCCACCAGTGATTCATCCCAACACACCCCTTACAATGAGCAGTTCTTC
d_gene: NA; j_gene: TRBJ2-1; v_gene: TRBV5-1; abundance: many; CDR3aa: CASSSGGAVEQFF; CDR3nt: TGCGCCAGCAGCTCGGGTGGGGCGGTTGAGCAGTTCTTC
d_gene: NA; j_gene: TRBJ2-2; v_gene: TRBV10-3; abundance: many; CDR3aa: CAIMDSGNTGELFF; CDR3nt: TGTGCCATCATGGATAGCGGGAACACCGGGGAGCTGTTTTTT
d_gene: NA; j_gene: TRBJ2-2; v_gene: TRBV6-1; abundance: few; CDR3aa: CASSEGSAQRELFF; CDR3nt: TGTGCCAGCAGTGAAGGGTCAGCCCAGCGGGAGCTGTTTTTT
d_gene: NA; j_gene: TRBJ2-2; v_gene: TRBV9; abundance: NA; CDR3aa: CASSVGGTAGELFF; CDR3nt: TGTGCCAGCAGCGTAGGCGGGACTGCCGGGGAGCTGTTTTTT
d_gene: TRBD2; j_gene: TRBJ2-2; v_gene: TRBV12-3/TRBV12-4; abundance: few; CDR3aa: CASSSGRPSGELFF; CDR3nt: TGTGCCAGCAGTAGCGGGAGGCCCTCCGGGGAGCTGTTTTTT
d_gene: NA; j_gene: TRBJ2-1; v_gene: TRBV25-1; abundance: NA; CDR3aa: CASSIYGSNNEQFF; CDR3nt: TGTGCCAGCAGTATATATGGCAGTAACAATGAGCAGTTCTTC
d_gene: TRBD2; j_gene: TRBJ2-7; v_gene: TRBV7-2; abundance: many; CDR3aa: CASSLLAGYEQYF; CDR3nt: TGTGCCAGCAGCCTCCTAGCGGGGTACGAGCAGTACTTC
d_gene: NA; j_gene: TRBJ2-1; v_gene: TRBV7-6; abundance: NA; CDR3aa: CASSPVGVFLWNEQFF; CDR3nt: TGTGCCAGCAGTCCCGTAGGGGTCTTCCTTTGGAATGAGCAGTTCTTC
d_gene: NA; j_gene: TRBJ2-3; v_gene: TRBV20-1; abundance: few; CDR3aa: CSAPTAVGTDTQYF; CDR3nt: TGCAGTGCCCCGACCGCGGTCGGCACAGATACGCAGTATTTT
d_gene: NA; j_gene: TRBJ2-3; v_gene: TRBV6-1; abundance: NA; CDR3aa: CASSILAGTSTDTQYF; CDR3nt: TGTGCCAGCAGTATCTTGGCGGGGACGAGCACAGATACGCAGTATTTT
d_gene: TRBD1; j_gene: TRBJ1-4; v_gene: TRBV5-1; abundance: many; CDR3aa: CASSLDRANEKLFF; CDR3nt: TGCGCCAGCAGCCTCGACAGGGCGAACGAAAAACTGTTTTTT
d_gene: NA; j_gene: TRBJ2-1; v_gene: TRBV12-3/TRBV12-4; abundance: NA; CDR3aa: CASSRSRARGSYNEQFF; CDR3nt: TGTGCCAGCAGCCGTTCCAGGGCCCGCGGCTCCTACAATGAGCAGTTCTTC
d_gene: NA; j_gene: TRBJ1-2; v_gene: TRBV5-1; abundance: few; CDR3aa: CASSLGDGGPTNYGYTF; CDR3nt: TGCGCCAGCAGCTTGGGAGACGGGGGGCCGACAAACTATGGCTACACCTTC
d_gene: TRBD1; j_gene: TRBJ2-7; v_gene: TRBV5-1; abundance: NA; CDR3aa: CASSFMVGTAYEQYF; CDR3nt: TGCGCCAGCAGCTTTATGGTTGGGACAGCCTACGAGCAGTACTTC
d_gene: NA; j_gene: TRBJ1-1; v_gene: TRBV6-1; abundance: few; CDR3aa: CASTEKGWGTSNTEAFF; CDR3nt: TGTGCCAGCACAGAAAAGGGATGGGGGACATCGAACACTGAAGCTTTCTTT
d_gene: TRBD2; j_gene: TRBJ2-1; v_gene: TRBV4-2; abundance: NA; CDR3aa: CASSHPIAGGPSNEQFF; CDR3nt: TGTGCCAGCAGCCATCCCATAGCGGGAGGGCCAAGTAATGAGCAGTTCTTC
d_gene: NA; j_gene: TRBJ2-5; v_gene: TRBV6-1; abundance: few; CDR3aa: CASSRRGPETQYF; CDR3nt: TGTGCCAGCAGTCGCAGGGGTCCAGAGACCCAGTACTTC
d_gene: NA; j_gene: TRBJ1-5; v_gene: TRBV10-3; abundance: few; CDR3aa: CAISEQQGGRQPQHF; CDR3nt: TGTGCCATCAGTGAGCAACAGGGAGGGCGTCAGCCCCAGCATTTT
d_gene: TRBD1; j_gene: TRBJ2-5; v_gene: TRBV24-1; abundance: NA; CDR3aa: CATSDRDREVETQYF; CDR3nt: TGTGCCACCAGTGACCGGGACAGGGAGGTAGAGACCCAGTACTTC
d_gene: NA; j_gene: TRBJ2-7; v_gene: TRBV10-3; abundance: NA; CDR3aa: CAISDTGLIGYEQYF; CDR3nt: TGTGCCATCAGTGACACAGGGTTGATCGGCTACGAGCAGTACTTC
d_gene: NA; j_gene: TRBJ2-2; v_gene: TRBV10-3; abundance: few; CDR3aa: CAISVGHLTGELFF; CDR3nt: TGTGCCATCAGTGTGGGACACCTCACCGGGGAGCTGTTTTTT
d_gene: NA; j_gene: TRBJ1-5; v_gene: TRBV10-2; abundance: NA; CDR3aa: CATKIPGLVFDTQHF; CDR3nt: TGCGCCACAAAGATTCCGGGACTAGTTTTTGATACGCAGCATTTT
d_gene: NA; j_gene: TRBJ2-1; v_gene: TRBV3-1; abundance: many; CDR3aa: CASSQASAHFDEQFF; CDR3nt: TGTGCCAGCAGCCAAGCCTCGGCCCACTTTGATGAGCAGTTCTTC
d_gene: TRBD1; j_gene: TRBJ2-7; v_gene: TRBV4-2; abundance: few; CDR3aa: CASSQDDRTGSYEQYF; CDR3nt: TGTGCCAGCAGCCAAGACGACCGGACAGGTTCCTACGAGCAGTACTTC
d_gene: NA; j_gene: TRBJ1-1; v_gene: TRBV12-3/TRBV12-4; abundance: many; CDR3aa: CASSLGGIGSTEAFF; CDR3nt: TGTGCCAGCAGTTTGGGGGGGATCGGGTCCACTGAAGCTTTCTTT
d_gene: NA; j_gene: TRBJ1-2; v_gene: TRBV13; abundance: NA; CDR3aa: CASSLGTDLWGYTF; CDR3nt: TGTGCCAGCAGCTTAGGGACCGATCTTTGGGGCTACACCTTC
d_gene: TRBD2; j_gene: TRBJ2-1; v_gene: TRBV20-1; abundance: NA; CDR3aa: CSAHGGTSQISYNEQFF; CDR3nt: TGCAGTGCCCACGGGGGGACCAGCCAAATCTCCTACAATGAGCAGTTCTTC
d_gene: NA; j_gene: TRBJ2-3; v_gene: TRBV5-1; abundance: many; CDR3aa: CASSLSSAPDTQYF; CDR3nt: TGCGCCAGCAGCTTGTCCAGCGCCCCAGATACGCAGTATTTT
d_gene: NA; j_gene: TRBJ2-7; v_gene: TRBV7-8; abundance: few; CDR3aa: CASSSRRGLEQYF; CDR3nt: TGTGCCAGCAGCTCCCGACGGGGGCTCGAGCAGTACTTC
d_gene: NA; j_gene: TRBJ1-1; v_gene: TRBV4-2; abundance: few; CDR3aa: CASSQDRAGLNTEAFF; CDR3nt: TGTGCCAGCAGCCAAGATAGGGCAGGACTGAACACTGAAGCTTTCTTT
d_gene: TRBD2; j_gene: TRBJ2-5; v_gene: TRBV9; abundance: NA; CDR3aa: CASSPSGGLKETQYF; CDR3nt: TGTGCCAGCAGCCCCAGCGGGGGGTTAAAAGAGACCCAGTACTTC
d_gene: NA; j_gene: TRBJ2-5; v_gene: TRBV2; abundance: many; CDR3aa: CASSEGGTAQETQYF; CDR3nt: TGTGCCAGCAGTGAAGGCGGGACAGCACAAGAGACCCAGTACTTC
d_gene: TRBD2; j_gene: TRBJ2-1; v_gene: TRBV5-1; abundance: many; CDR3aa: CASSSRSGDNEQFF; CDR3nt: TGCGCCAGCAGCTCTCGTAGCGGGGACAATGAGCAGTTCTTC
d_gene: NA; j_gene: TRBJ1-1; v_gene: TRBV20-1; abundance: NA; CDR3aa: CSASPGPITEAFF; CDR3nt: TGCAGTGCTAGCCCGGGACCGATCACTGAAGCTTTCTTT
d_gene: NA; j_gene: TRBJ2-7; v_gene: TRBV12-3/TRBV12-4; abundance: few; CDR3aa: CASSLVQGHEQYF; CDR3nt: TGTGCCAGCAGTTTAGTACAGGGTCACGAGCAGTACTTC
d_gene: NA; j_gene: TRBJ2-7; v_gene: TRBV20-1; abundance: few; CDR3aa: CSASPGPYEQYF; CDR3nt: TGCAGTGCTAGCCCCGGCCCGTACGAGCAGTACTTC
d_gene: NA; j_gene: TRBJ1-1; v_gene: TRBV10-3; abundance: few; CDR3aa: CAISEFDPTEAFF; CDR3nt: TGTGCCATCAGTGAGTTTGACCCCACTGAAGCTTTCTTT
d_gene: NA; j_gene: TRBJ1-2; v_gene: TRBV10-3; abundance: NA; CDR3aa: CAISDGEYGYTF; CDR3nt: TGTGCCATCAGTGACGGAGAATATGGCTACACCTTC
d_gene: TRBD2; j_gene: TRBJ2-7; v_gene: TRBV4-2; abundance: many; CDR3aa: CASSQGPSGNSYEQYF; CDR3nt: TGTGCCAGCAGCCAGGGTCCTAGCGGGAACTCCTACGAGCAGTACTTC
d_gene: NA; j_gene: TRBJ1-1; v_gene: TRBV6-5; abundance: many; CDR3aa: CASSYSGGGTEAFF; CDR3nt: TGTGCCAGCAGTTACTCGGGGGGGGGCACTGAAGCTTTCTTT
d_gene: NA; j_gene: TRBJ1-2; v_gene: TRBV29-1; abundance: NA; CDR3aa: CSAPLRESYGYTF; CDR3nt: TGCAGCGCTCCCCTCAGGGAGAGCTATGGCTACACCTTC
d_gene: NA; j_gene: TRBJ2-1; v_gene: TRBV24-1; abundance: few; CDR3aa: CATSGGVAYNEQFF; CDR3nt: TGTGCCACCAGTGGGGGGGTAGCCTACAATGAGCAGTTCTTC
d_gene: NA; j_gene: TRBJ1-5; v_gene: TRBV12-3/TRBV12-4; abundance: many; CDR3aa: CASSLLQGVQPQHF; CDR3nt: TGTGCCAGCAGTTTATTACAGGGTGTTCAGCCCCAGCATTTT
d_gene: TRBD2; j_gene: TRBJ2-2; v_gene: TRBV20-1; abundance: NA; CDR3aa: CSAEGRAGELFF; CDR3nt: TGCAGTGCCGAGGGGAGGGCCGGGGAGCTGTTTTTT
d_gene: NA; j_gene: TRBJ1-1; v_gene: TRBV4-3; abundance: many; CDR3aa: CASSQGRSLSFEAFF; CDR3nt: TGCGCCAGCAGCCAAGGTCGGTCCCTGTCTTTTGAAGCTTTCTTT
d_gene: NA; j_gene: TRBJ2-3; v_gene: TRBV20-1; abundance: many; CDR3aa: CSARDLRGTDTQYF; CDR3nt: TGCAGTGCTAGAGATTTGCGGGGTACGGATACGCAGTATTTT
d_gene: TRBD1; j_gene: TRBJ1-4; v_gene: TRBV5-1; abundance: many; CDR3aa: CASSLTGQGREKLFF; CDR3nt: TGCGCCAGCAGCTTGACGGGACAGGGAAGGGAAAAACTGTTTTTT
d_gene: NA; j_gene: TRBJ2-1; v_gene: TRBV18; abundance: many; CDR3aa: CASSHGMDEQFF; CDR3nt: TGTGCCAGCTCACATGGGATGGATGAGCAGTTCTTC
d_gene: NA; j_gene: TRBJ1-1; v_gene: TRBV9; abundance: few; CDR3aa: CASSVENTEAFF; CDR3nt: TGTGCCAGCAGCGTAGAGAACACTGAAGCTTTCTTT
d_gene: TRBD1; j_gene: TRBJ2-3; v_gene: TRBV20-1; abundance: NA; CDR3aa: CSARGVTGVDTQYF; CDR3nt: TGCAGTGCTAGAGGGGTGACAGGGGTAGATACGCAGTATTTT
d_gene: NA; j_gene: TRBJ2-1; v_gene: TRBV12-3/TRBV12-4; abundance: few; CDR3aa: CASSFSARTEQFF; CDR3nt: TGTGCCAGCAGCTTCTCCGCAAGGACTGAGCAGTTCTTC
d_gene: NA; j_gene: TRBJ2-1; v_gene: TRBV6-4; abundance: NA; CDR3aa: CASSERGPYNEQFF; CDR3nt: TGTGCCAGTAGTGAGAGGGGACCCTACAATGAGCAGTTCTTC
d_gene: NA; j_gene: TRBJ1-1; v_gene: TRBV28; abundance: NA; CDR3aa: CASSQGRTLNTEAFF; CDR3nt: TGTGCCAGCAGTCAAGGACGGACTTTGAACACTGAAGCTTTCTTT
d_gene: TRBD2; j_gene: TRBJ2-7; v_gene: TRBV27; abundance: NA; CDR3aa: CASSLRLAYSYEQYF; CDR3nt: TGTGCCAGCAGTTTACGACTAGCGTACTCCTACGAGCAGTACTTC
d_gene: NA; j_gene: TRBJ1-1; v_gene: TRBV18; abundance: few; CDR3aa: CASAPGEVAFF; CDR3nt: TGTGCCAGCGCCCCAGGGGAAGTTGCTTTCTTT